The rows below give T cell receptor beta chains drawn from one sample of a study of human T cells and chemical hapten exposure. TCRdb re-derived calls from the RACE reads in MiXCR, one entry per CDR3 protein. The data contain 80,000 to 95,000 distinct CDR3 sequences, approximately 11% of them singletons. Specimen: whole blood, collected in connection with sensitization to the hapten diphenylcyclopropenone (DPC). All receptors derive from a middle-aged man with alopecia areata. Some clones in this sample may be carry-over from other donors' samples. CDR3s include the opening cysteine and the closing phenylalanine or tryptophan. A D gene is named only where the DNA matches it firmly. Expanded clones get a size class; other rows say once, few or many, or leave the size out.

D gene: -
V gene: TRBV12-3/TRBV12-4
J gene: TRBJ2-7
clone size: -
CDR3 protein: CASRTGRYEQYF
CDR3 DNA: TGTGCCAGCCGCACGGGACGATACGAGCAGTACTTC

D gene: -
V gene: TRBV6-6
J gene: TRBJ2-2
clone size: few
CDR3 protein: CASTPGSLVGGELFF
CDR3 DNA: TGTGCCAGCACCCCCGGGTCCCTCGTTGGCGGGGAGCTGTTTTTT

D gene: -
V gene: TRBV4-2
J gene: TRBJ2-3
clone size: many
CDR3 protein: CASSQTGNPTDTQYF
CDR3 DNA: TGTGCCAGCAGCCAGACGGGAAACCCCACAGATACGCAGTATTTT

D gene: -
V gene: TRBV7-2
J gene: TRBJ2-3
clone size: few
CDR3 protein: CASSLSWHTDTQYF
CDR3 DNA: TGTGCCAGCAGCTTGAGCTGGCACACAGATACGCAGTATTTT

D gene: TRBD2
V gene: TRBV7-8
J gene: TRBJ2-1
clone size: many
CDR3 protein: CASSGRGREGLNEQFF
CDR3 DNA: TGTGCCAGCAGTGGCCGGGGGCGGGAGGGCCTTAATGAGCAGTTCTTC

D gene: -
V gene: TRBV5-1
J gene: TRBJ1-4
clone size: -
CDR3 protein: CASSPTGGQEKLFF
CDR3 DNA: TGCGCCAGCAGCCCCACTGGGGGGCAGGAAAAACTGTTTTTT

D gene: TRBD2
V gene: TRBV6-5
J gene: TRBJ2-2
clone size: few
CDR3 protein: CASRRLAHTGELFF
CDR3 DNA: TGTGCCAGCAGACGACTAGCGCATACCGGGGAGCTGTTTTTT

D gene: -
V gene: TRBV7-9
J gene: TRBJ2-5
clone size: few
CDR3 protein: CASSFSGTTQETQYF
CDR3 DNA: TGTGCCAGCAGCTTCTCCGGGACCACCCAAGAGACCCAGTACTTC

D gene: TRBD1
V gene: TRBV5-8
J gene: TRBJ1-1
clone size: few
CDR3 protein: CASSLFGGQGALVAEAFF
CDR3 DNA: TGTGCCAGCAGCTTGTTTGGAGGACAGGGGGCTCTGGTCGCTGAAGCTTTCTTT

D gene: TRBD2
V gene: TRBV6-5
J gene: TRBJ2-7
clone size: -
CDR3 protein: CASKFGGGSAAHEQYF
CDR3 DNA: TGTGCCAGCAAATTTGGAGGCGGGAGCGCGGCCCACGAGCAGTACTTC

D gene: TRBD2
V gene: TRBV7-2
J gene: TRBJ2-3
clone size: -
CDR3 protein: CASSLAAGGDTQYF
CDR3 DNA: TGTGCCAGCAGCTTAGCAGCGGGAGGAGATACGCAGTATTTT

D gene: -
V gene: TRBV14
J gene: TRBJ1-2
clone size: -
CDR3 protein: CASSQGTSYGYTF
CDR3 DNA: TGTGCCAGCAGCCAAGGAACGAGCTATGGCTACACCTTC

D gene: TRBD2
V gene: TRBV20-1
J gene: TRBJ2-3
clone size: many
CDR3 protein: CSARALAGTDTQYF
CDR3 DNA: TGCAGTGCTAGAGCGCTAGCGGGCACAGATACGCAGTATTTT

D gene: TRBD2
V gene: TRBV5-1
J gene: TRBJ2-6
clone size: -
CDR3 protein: CASSLRASGSSSGANVLTF
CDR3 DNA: TGCGCCAGCAGCTTGCGGGCTAGCGGGAGTAGTTCTGGGGCCAACGTCCTGACTTTC

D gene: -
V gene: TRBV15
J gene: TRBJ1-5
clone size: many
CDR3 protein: CATSVNRPEVISNQPQHF
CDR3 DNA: TGTGCCACCAGCGTAAACAGGCCCGAAGTTATTAGCAATCAGCCCCAGCATTTT

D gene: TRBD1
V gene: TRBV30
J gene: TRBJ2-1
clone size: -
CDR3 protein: CAWGDRQGAHEQFF
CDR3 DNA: TGTGCCTGGGGGGATCGACAGGGGGCGCATGAGCAGTTCTTC

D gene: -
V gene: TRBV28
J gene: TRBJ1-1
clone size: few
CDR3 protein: CASPGPTEAFF
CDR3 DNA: TGTGCCAGTCCAGGGCCCACTGAAGCTTTCTTT

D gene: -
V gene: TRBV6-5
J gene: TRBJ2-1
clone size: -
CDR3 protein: CASRLHYTANIQVNNEQFF
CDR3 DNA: TGTGCCAGCAGGCTCCACTATACGGCCAACATACAAGTAAACAATGAGCAGTTCTTC

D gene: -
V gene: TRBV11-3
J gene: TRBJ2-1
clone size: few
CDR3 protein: CASSLVGGGTYNEQFF
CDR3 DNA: TGTGCCAGCAGCTTAGTCGGCGGAGGTACCTACAATGAGCAGTTCTTC

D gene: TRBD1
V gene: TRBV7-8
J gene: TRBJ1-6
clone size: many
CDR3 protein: CASSFSDRDSPLHF
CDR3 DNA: TGTGCCAGCAGCTTTTCGGACAGGGATTCACCCCTCCACTTT

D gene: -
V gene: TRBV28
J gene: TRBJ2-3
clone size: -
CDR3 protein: CASEPAISALTDTQYF
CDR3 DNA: TGTGCCAGCGAACCCGCAATTAGCGCCCTCACAGATACGCAGTATTTT

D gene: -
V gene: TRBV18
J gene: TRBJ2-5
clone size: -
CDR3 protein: CASSGTGKETQYF
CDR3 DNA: TGTGCCAGCTCCGGTACCGGGAAAGAGACCCAGTACTTC

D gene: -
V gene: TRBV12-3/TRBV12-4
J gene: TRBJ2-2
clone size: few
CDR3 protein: CASSLLGNTGELFF
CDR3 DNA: TGTGCCAGCAGTTTACTCGGGAACACCGGGGAGCTGTTTTTT

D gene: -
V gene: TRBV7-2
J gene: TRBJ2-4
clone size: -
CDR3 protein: CACSIGRTIAKNIQYF
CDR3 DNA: TGTGCCTGCAGCATTGGACGGACGATAGCCAAAAACATTCAGTACTTC

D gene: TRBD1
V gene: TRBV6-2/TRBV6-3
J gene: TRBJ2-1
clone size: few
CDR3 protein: CASSQMTGEGNEQFF
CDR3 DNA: TGTGCCAGCAGTCAAATGACAGGGGAAGGCAATGAGCAGTTCTTC

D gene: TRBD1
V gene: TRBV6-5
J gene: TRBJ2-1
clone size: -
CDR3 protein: CASSLGQGAYGGEQFF
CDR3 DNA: TGTGCCAGCAGTTTGGGACAGGGGGCTTACGGAGGTGAGCAGTTCTTC

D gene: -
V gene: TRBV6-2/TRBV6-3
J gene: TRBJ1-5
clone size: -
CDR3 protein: CASSYSRIGSQYSNQPQHF
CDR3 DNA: TGTGCCAGCAGTTACTCGAGAATTGGCAGCCAGTATAGCAATCAGCCCCAGCATTTT

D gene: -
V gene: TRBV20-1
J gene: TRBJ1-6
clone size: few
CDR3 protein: CSASPGDHRSYNSPLHF
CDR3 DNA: TGCAGTGCTTCGCCGGGCGACCATAGGTCCTATAATTCACCCCTCCACTTT

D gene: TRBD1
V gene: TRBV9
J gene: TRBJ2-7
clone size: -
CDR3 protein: CASSARQGNIYEQYF
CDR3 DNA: TGTGCCAGCAGCGCGCGACAGGGGAATATCTACGAGCAGTACTTC

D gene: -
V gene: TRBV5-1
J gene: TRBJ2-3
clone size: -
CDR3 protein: CASSLGLGYTDTQYF
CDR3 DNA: TGCGCCAGCAGCTTGGGGCTGGGTTACACAGATACGCAGTATTTT

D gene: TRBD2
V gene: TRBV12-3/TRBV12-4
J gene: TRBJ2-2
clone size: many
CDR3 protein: CASSFGPSGTSVRHHTGELFF
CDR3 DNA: TGTGCCAGCAGTTTCGGCCCCTCCGGGACTAGCGTAAGGCATCACACCGGGGAGCTGTTTTTT

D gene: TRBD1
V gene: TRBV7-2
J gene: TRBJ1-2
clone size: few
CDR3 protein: CASSVTGGNYGYTF
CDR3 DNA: TGTGCCAGCAGCGTGACAGGGGGCAACTATGGCTACACCTTC

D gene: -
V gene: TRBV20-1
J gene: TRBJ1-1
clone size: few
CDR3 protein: CSARHVNTEAFF
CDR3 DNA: TGCAGTGCTAGGCACGTGAACACTGAAGCTTTCTTT

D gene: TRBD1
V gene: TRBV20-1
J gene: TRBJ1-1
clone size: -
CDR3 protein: CSASRPGQGAGGTEAFF
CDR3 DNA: TGCAGTGCTAGCCGTCCGGGACAGGGGGCTGGAGGGACTGAAGCTTTCTTT

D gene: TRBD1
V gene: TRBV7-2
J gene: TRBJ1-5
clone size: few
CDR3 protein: CASSLGQGINQPQHF
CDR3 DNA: TGTGCCAGCAGCTTAGGACAGGGAATCAATCAGCCCCAGCATTTT

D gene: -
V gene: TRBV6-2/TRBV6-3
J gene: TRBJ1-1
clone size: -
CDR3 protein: CASSPSVGNTEAFF
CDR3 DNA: TGTGCCAGCAGCCCTTCAGTGGGGAACACTGAAGCTTTCTTT

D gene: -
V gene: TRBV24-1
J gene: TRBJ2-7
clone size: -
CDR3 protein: CATSGTHNSYEQYF
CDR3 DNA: TGTGCCACCAGTGGTACTCACAACTCCTACGAGCAGTACTTC

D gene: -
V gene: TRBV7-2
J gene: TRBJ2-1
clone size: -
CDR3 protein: CASSWQGAQFF
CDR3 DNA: TGTGCCAGCAGTTGGCAAGGCGCGCAGTTCTTC

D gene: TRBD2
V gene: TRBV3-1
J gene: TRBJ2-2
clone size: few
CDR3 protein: CASSHKWFTTSGSRYTGELFF
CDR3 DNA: TGTGCCAGCAGCCATAAATGGTTTACGACTAGCGGGAGTAGATACACCGGGGAGCTGTTTTTT

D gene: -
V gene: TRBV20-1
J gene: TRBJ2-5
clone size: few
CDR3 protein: CSARDRRDQETQYF
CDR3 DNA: TGCAGTGCTAGAGATAGACGGGACCAAGAGACCCAGTACTTC

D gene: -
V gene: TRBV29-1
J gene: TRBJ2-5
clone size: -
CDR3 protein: CSGWTAVQETQYF
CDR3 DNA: TGCAGCGGCTGGACAGCAGTCCAAGAGACCCAGTACTTC

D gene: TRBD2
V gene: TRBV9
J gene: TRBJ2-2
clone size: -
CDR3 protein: CASSVGTSGRATGELFF
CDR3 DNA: TGTGCCAGCAGCGTAGGCACTAGCGGGAGGGCCACCGGGGAGCTGTTTTTT

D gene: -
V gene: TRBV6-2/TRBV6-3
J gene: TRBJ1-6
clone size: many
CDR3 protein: CATRKYPDNSPLHF
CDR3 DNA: TGTGCCACCAGGAAATATCCGGATAATTCACCCCTCCACTTT

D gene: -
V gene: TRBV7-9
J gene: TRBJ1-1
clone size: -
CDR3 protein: CASSLGGVGTEAFF
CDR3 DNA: TGTGCCAGCAGCTTAGGGGGGGTCGGGACTGAAGCTTTCTTT

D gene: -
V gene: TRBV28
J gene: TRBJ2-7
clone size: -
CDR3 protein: CASSTRGYEQYF
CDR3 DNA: TGTGCCAGCAGCACCAGAGGATACGAGCAGTACTTC

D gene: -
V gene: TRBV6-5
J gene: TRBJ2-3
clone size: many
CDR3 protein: CASSRGPADTQYF
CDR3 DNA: TGTGCCAGCAGCCGAGGCCCGGCAGATACGCAGTATTTT

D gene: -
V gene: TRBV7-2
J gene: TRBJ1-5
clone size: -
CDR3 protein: CASSLTSNQPQHF
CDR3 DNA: TGTGCCAGCAGCCTCACTAGCAATCAGCCCCAGCATTTT